In this sample, the clone carrying this TCR beta chain turned up many times. Its cognate antigen is unknown. The sample is drawn from a study of CD8 T cells in ankylosing spondylitis. It was by quantitative 5'-RACE with molecular barcodes that TCR beta libraries were made. TCRdb re-analysed the 5' RACE reads in MiXCR, keeping a single row per CDR3 protein. The sample includes roughly 490,000 distinct CDR3 sequences, approximately 5.3% of them seen just once. The germline gives CDR1 SQVTM, CDR2 ANQGSEA. The CDR3 totals 11 residues. Trimming removed 6 bases from V and 6 bases from J, with 11 bases in between. Regarding the study as a whole: Clones linked to the disease showed a CD8+ phenotype. They occurred at relatively low frequencies in peripheral blood. Past research had described some motif variants in reactive arthritis synovial fluid and blood. About 8 highly homologous variants made up a TCR beta motif that seemed to typify ankylosing spondylitis blood. Matched ankylosing spondylitis synovial fluid reportedly showed significant enrichment of disease-linked clones.

The origin of this receptor is a male donor with ankylosing spondylitis. The chain recombines TRBV29-1 with TRBJ1-1; no clear D gene. Sequenced: blood, either unsorted or a sorted T cell fraction (not recorded which). The CDR3 is CSVGVQAEAFF. CDR3 sequence (DNA): TGCAGCGTCGGAGTTCAGGCTGAAGCTTTCTTT.